The 22 T cell receptor beta chains presented below share a single source sample, sequenced in a study of early T cells in non-severe SARS-CoV-2 infection. Using its own MiXCR run on the 5' RACE reads, TCRdb lists one record per CDR3 protein. The table has 65,000 to 85,000 distinct CDR3 sequences, about 13% seen once. The specimen sequenced was whole blood. These receptors came from an adult who was a healthcare worker with PCR-confirmed SARS-CoV-2 infection or an uninfected control (not recorded which).

This clonotype was recorded many times. The J gene is TRBJ1-6, the V gene TRBV20-1; D remains unclear. The V end lost 4 bases, the J end lost 10 bases, and 17 bases lay between the germline ends. CDR1 and CDR2 (germline): DFQATT, SNEGSKA (reference sequence). There are 14 residues in the CDR3. The CDR3 reads CSATEGSPGSPLHF. CDR3 sequence (DNA): TGCAGTGCTACAGAAGGGTCGCCCGGCTCACCCCTCCACTTT.

This clonotype was seen ten or more times. The chain carries TRBV20-1 and TRBJ1-6, with 7 nucleotides matching TRBD1. The V segment lost 0 bases and the J segment 8 bases; nucleotides outside the gene matches: 10. Germline lookup yields CDR1 DFQATT and CDR2 SNEGSKA (reference sequence). The CDR3 consists of 16 residues. The DNA for the CDR3 is TGCAGTGCTAGAGATTGGACTGGGACAGACCATTCACCCCTCCACTTT. Residues: CSARDWTGTDHSPLHF.

The table lists this clonotype with a few counts. V gene TRBV29-1 combines with J gene TRBJ2-7; a possible D gene is TRBD2 (5 bases). Trimming left V 0 bases short and J 5 bases short, with 11 bases between. CDR1 is SQVTM, CDR2 ANQGSEA, per germline. This CDR3 contains 13 residues. The CDR3 loop reads CSVEDRVLDEQYF. For the CDR3, the DNA is TGCAGCGTTGAAGATAGGGTACTAGACGAGCAGTACTTC.

This clonotype was detected many times. This chain joins TRBV7-2 and TRBJ1-1; TRBD1 matches at 8 bases. This CDR3 region has 14 residues. Germline V gives CDR1 SGHTA, CDR2 FQGNSA. The ends lost 5 bases at V and 5 bases at J; junction bases unmatched: 7. In DNA, the CDR3 is TGTGCCAGCAGCCCCCAGGGGGCGGGGACTGAAGCTTTCTTT. Its translation: CASSPQGAGTEAFF.

The chain employs TRBV10-3 and TRBJ2-3; D gene uncertain. The CDR3 consists of 14 residues. Trimming took 0 bases from V and 0 from J, leaving 4 bases between them. Germline V gene data show CDR1 as ENHRY and CDR2 as SYGVKD. Written as DNA, the CDR3 is TGTGCCATCAGTGAGTCTACTAGCACAGATACGCAGTATTTT. It translates to CAISESTSTDTQYF.

This clonotype was seen only a few times. The chain has TRBV11-3 and TRBJ1-1; D gene unclear. The CDR3 contains 13 residues. Trimming removed 2 bases from V and 1 base from J, with 5 bases in between. Germline loops: CDR1 SGHNT, CDR2 YENEEA. As DNA, the CDR3 is TGTGCCAGCAGCTTAAAACCGAACACTGAAGCTTTCTTT. This gives the protein CASSLKPNTEAFF.

The chain has TRBV9 and TRBJ1-1; D unclear. This CDR3 contains 15 residues. The V end lost 4 bases, the J end lost 1 base, and 14 bases lay between the germline ends. Germline V gives CDR1 SGDLS, CDR2 YYNGEE. The CDR3, as DNA: TGTGCCAGCAGCCCCCGGGGAGCTACGAACACTGAAGCTTTCTTT. Encoded protein: CASSPRGATNTEAFF.

As to this clonotype: Mismatch with germline at one junction end may stem from a read error. The chain recombines TRBV12-3 or TRBV12-4 with TRBJ2-2; 12 nucleotides agree with TRBD2. The CDR3 is 15 residues long. The CDR3 loop reads CASSRTSGNAGELFF. CDR3 sequence (DNA): TGTGCCAGCAGCAGGACTAGCGGGAACGCCGGGGAGCTGTTTTTT.

This clonotype was found many times. The chain combines TRBV6-6 with TRBJ2-5; D is uncertain. Trimming pared 6 bases from V and 4 bases from J, leaving 6 bases between. Per germline, CDR1 MNHNY and CDR2 SVGAGI (reference sequence). The CDR3 sequence is 11 residues long. The CDR3 here is CASRLGETQYF. CDR3 coding DNA: TGTGCCAGCAGGTTAGGAGAGACCCAGTACTTC.

This clonotype was seen once. The chain couples TRBV27 to TRBJ1-4; no definite D call. Trimming removed 4 bases from V and 8 bases from J, with 5 bases in between. The CDR3 has 11 residues. Germline lookup yields CDR1 MNHEY and CDR2 SMNVEV (reference sequence). Written as DNA, the CDR3 is TGTGCCAGCAGTTATCTGGAAAAACTGTTTTTT. Protein: CASSYLEKLFF. Filled out from reference TRBV27 and TRBJ1-4, the complete variable domain reads EAQVTQNPRYLITVTGKKLTVTCSQNMNHEYMSWYRQDPGLGLRQIYYSMNVEVTDKGDVPEGYKVSRKEKRNFPLILESPSPNQTSLYFCASSYLEKLFFGSGTQLSVL.

This clonotype was counted between two and nine times. The V call is TRBV29-1, the J call TRBJ2-2, with a possible D match to TRBD1 (6 bases). The CDR3 spans 13 residues. Germline V gives CDR1 SQVTM, CDR2 ANQGSEA. V was pared by 3 bases and J by 4 bases, with 9 bases between. The CDR3 bases are TGCAGCGTTGACTCCAGGGGCACCGGGGAGCTGTTTTTT. Encoded protein: CSVDSRGTGELFF.

This clonotype was seen a handful of times. The V gene is TRBV19, the J gene TRBJ2-1; no firm D call. Trimming took off 1 base at V and 7 bases at J, with 23 bases between the two ends. The CDR3 totals 18 residues. Per germline, CDR1 LNHDA and CDR2 SQIVND (reference sequence). The CDR3 spells CASSIVGVGGVLSNEQFF. In DNA form, the CDR3 reads TGTGCCAGTAGTATAGTTGGTGTTGGCGGCGTTCTGTCTAATGAGCAGTTCTTC.

The V gene is TRBV20-1, the J gene TRBJ2-7; D is possibly TRBD1 or TRBD2 (5 bases each). Trimming shortened V by 6 bases and J by 0 bases, and 12 bases separated the two germline ends. From germline, CDR1 is DFQATT and CDR2 SNEGSKA (reference sequence). CDR3 size: 13 residues. CDR3 sequence (DNA): TGCAGTGCCCCGGGACCGAGCTCCTACGAGCAGTACTTC. Translating it yields CSAPGPSSYEQYF.

This clonotype was counted between two and nine times. The chain joins TRBV6-1 to TRBJ1-2; D ambiguous. The CDR3 runs to 13 residues. The germline V gene encodes CDR1 MNHNS and CDR2 SASEGT. V lost 3 bases and J lost 4, with 9 bases in between. CDR3 DNA: TGTGCCAGCAGTGATTCTGGAAGCTATGGCTACACCTTC. Encoded protein: CASSDSGSYGYTF.

The DNA of the CDR3 is TGCAGTGCTAGAGATCTCTGGCGCAGGGGGCTCACAGATACGCAGTATTTT. Protein product: CSARDLWRRGLTDTQYF. The chain links TRBV20-1 to TRBJ2-3, with 8 bases that match TRBD1. J gave up 2 bases and V 0 bases, and 10 bases lay outside the gene matches. The length of the CDR3 is 17 residues. Germline V gene data show CDR1 as DFQATT and CDR2 as SNEGSKA (reference sequence).

Many counts were recorded for this clonotype. The chain recombines TRBV18 with TRBJ2-7, with 10 bases that match TRBD1. The CDR3 is 15 residues long. Trimming cost V 6 bases and J 2 bases; bases outside gene matches: 7. The germline gives CDR1 KGHSH, CDR2 LQKENI. CDR3 DNA: TGTGCCAGCTCCCGCATCGGGACAGGGGCCTACGAGCAGTACTTC. Encoded protein: CASSRIGTGAYEQYF.

This chain uses TRBV4-2 with TRBJ2-6; D is uncertain. Germline V gene data show CDR1 as LGHNA and CDR2 as YNFKEQ. Trimming removed 4 bases from V and 4 bases from J, with 5 bases in between. The CDR3 totals 13 residues. Written as DNA, the CDR3 is TGTGCCAGCAGCCCAGGCGGGGCCAACGTCCTGACTTTC. Translated: CASSPGGANVLTF.

Ten or more counts support this clonotype. The chain recombines TRBV6-2 or TRBV6-3 with TRBJ2-7, with 11 nucleotides matching TRBD2. CDR3 length: 16 residues. The trim removed 6 bases at V and 1 base at J, leaving 8 bases unmatched. Germline loops: CDR1 MNHEY, CDR2 SVGEGT. The CDR3 DNA sequence: TGTGCCAGCAGGGCTAGCGGGAGGCCCTCTTCCTACGAGCAGTACTTC. The encoded protein is CASRASGRPSSYEQYF.

The CDR3 DNA reads TGTGCCAGCAGTTTCCGACAGGGAAGACCCGGGGAGCTGTTTTTT. This encodes CASSFRQGRPGELFF. The J gene is TRBJ2-2, the V gene TRBV28, with 7 bases matching TRBD1. J gave up 6 bases and V 3 bases, and 7 bases lay outside the gene matches. Germline CDR1 reads MDHEN; CDR2 reads SYDVKM. The CDR3 is 15 amino acids.

In this sample, this clonotype turned up many times. The V gene is TRBV10-3, the J gene TRBJ2-7; D perhaps matches TRBD2 (5 bases). The CDR3 extends over 13 amino acids. Trimming removed 11 bases at V and 3 bases at J, with 17 bases between. Germline assignment: CDR1 ENHRY and CDR2 SYGVKD. The chain's CDR3 is CASTGTGIYEQYF. The CDR3 region has the DNA TGTGCCTCAACTGGAACGGGGATCTACGAGCAGTACTTC.

This clonotype was detected ten times or more. The chain carries TRBV4-1 and TRBJ2-1; 9 positions match TRBD1. This CDR3 is 16 amino acids long. Germline CDR1 and CDR2: MGHRA and YSYEKL. Trimming took 8 bases from V and 7 from J; bases not matched to a gene: 15. DNA for the CDR3: TGCGCCAGCGCACGTCCCGGGACAGGGATATGGAATGAGCAGTTCTTC. Its protein is CASARPGTGIWNEQFF.

The chain has TRBV20-1 and TRBJ2-3; 7 bases are a match to TRBD2. CDR1 and CDR2 from the germline V gene are DFQATT and SNEGSKA (reference sequence). CDR3 length: 14 amino acids. V shed 3 bases, J shed 5 bases, and the junction held 8 bases outside the gene matches. The CDR3 nucleotides read TGCAGTGCTAGTTCGGGGGGAACGGAAGATACGCAGTATTTT. Protein: CSASSGGTEDTQYF.